The TCR beta chain described here comes from a study of T cell responses to AZD1222 COVID-19 vaccine. Regarding the study as a whole: Clonal diversity was possibly underestimated, and the donors were mostly white British, with more females.

Remarks on this clone: Its target is not known.

Libraries were prepared by immunoSEQ multiplex PCR; TCRdb keeps only in-frame clonotypes and omits some of them. The data contain about 130,000 clones, 70% to 90% of them singletons. The germline V gene has CDR1 GTSNPN and CDR2 SVGIG (reference sequence). CDR3 length: 15 residues. V was clipped by 5 bases and J by 6 bases; unmatched bases: 8. The chain recombines TRBV30 with TRBJ2-2, with TRBD1 matching over 11 bases. This sample comprised peripheral blood, obtained on day 0 of AZD1222 vaccination. The sequence came from an adult in good health. The CDR3 DNA sequence: TGTGCCTGGGGTGGGGGACAGGGGGTGCCCGGGGAGCTGTTTTTT. It codes for CAWGGGQGVPGELFF. Combining the CDR3 with reference TRBV30 and TRBJ2-2 gives the whole variable domain SQTIHQWPATLVQPVGSPLSLECTVEGTSNPNLYWYRQAAGRGLQLLFYSVGIGQISSEVPQNLSASRPQDRQFILSSKKLLLSDSGFYLCAWGGGQGVPGELFFGEGSRLTVL.